Following are 19 T cell receptor beta chains from one sample sequenced in a study of tissue T cells after allogeneic stem cell transplantation. Profiling relied on immunoSEQ multiplex PCR, and the TCRdb table lists in-frame clones only, not all of them. The sample lists a few thousand clones, 40% to 55% occurring once. Regarding time point: mouse harvest day 14 after allogeneic transplant. Each mouse received 10^7 T-cell-depleted marrow cells plus 10^6 splenic CD5+ T cells by tail vein. Sequenced sample: gut tissue. The receptors originated from a female BALB/c mouse given C57BL/6 T cells with graft-versus-host disease after an allogeneic hematopoietic cell transplant.

Regarding this clone: Germline and genes: mouse. CDR3 sequence reads: CSSSQSARGRDTQYF. CDR3 DNA, as far as it was read: TGCTCCAGCAGTCAATCAGCCAGGGGTAGGGACACCCAGTAC. The chain employs TRBV23 and TRBJ2-5; TRBD1 was called by the table and not checked on the DNA. The CDR3 is cut off 1 residue early in the read; its end comes from the germline J gene. CDR3 size: 15 residues. Germline assignment: CDR1 KGHTA and CDR2 FQNQQP.

Comment on this clone: All gene names here are mouse names. The sequenced fragment ends 1 residue before the CDR3 boundary, so the rest is inferred from the germline J gene. V usage is TRBV12-2 and J usage is TRBJ1-3, with 7 bases aligning to TRBD1. From germline, CDR1 is SGHLS and CDR2 HYDKME. J lost 2 bases, V lost 2 bases, and 5 bases had no gene match. CDR3 length equals 15 residues. The DNA read from the CDR3 is TGTGCCAGCTCTCCCCGTCAGGGGGCTGGAAATACGCTCTAT. Translated, it gives CASSPRQGAGNTLY. The complete CDR3 reads CASSPRQGAGNTLYF.

This clone was counted only a few times. Gene and germline names: mouse. Sequencing ends 1 residue short of the CDR3 end; the germline J gene provides the rest. This chain joins TRBV2 and TRBJ2-4, with D perhaps matching TRBD1 (5 bases). This CDR3 comprises 14 residues. V was clipped by 0 bases and J by 7 bases, with 11 bases between them. Germline V CDR1 and CDR2: LGHNA, YSYQKL. This CDR3 reads CASSQDRARDTLYF. The covered CDR3 bases are TGTGCCAGCAGCCAAGATAGGGCCAGGGACACCTTGTAC. Full variable domain (missing parts from reference TRBV2 and TRBJ2-4): DPKIIQKPKYLVAVTGSEKILICEQYLGHNAMYWYRQSAKKPLEFMFSYSYQKLMDNQTASSRFQPQSSKKNHLDLQITALKPDDSATYFCASSQDRARDTLYFGAGTRLSVL.

In this sample, this clone is large. The genes are named according to mouse. The read halts 1 residue ahead of the CDR3 end, with the missing end drawn from the germline J gene. V and J are TRBV17 and TRBJ2-7; 7 nucleotides align to TRBD1. The ends lost 6 bases at V and 4 bases at J; junction bases unmatched: 6. The length of the CDR3 is 13 residues. Per the germline V gene, CDR1 is MNHDT and CDR2 is YYDKIL. CDR3 DNA, as far as it was read: TGTGCTAGCAGCCCCGGGACAGATTATGAACAGTAC. This gives the protein CASSPGTDYEQY. The whole CDR3 sequence is CASSPGTDYEQYF.

About this clone itself: Gene names are the mouse ones. The read halts 1 residue ahead of the CDR3 end, with the missing end drawn from the germline J gene. V gene TRBV15 combines with J gene TRBJ2-7; D gene uncertain. CDR3 length equals 13 residues. Germline assignment: CDR1 SGHND and CDR2 FRSKSL. V dropped 3 bases and J dropped 2 bases, with 8 bases sitting between them. CDR3 protein: CASSFLWTYEQYF. Partial CDR3 DNA: TGTGCCAGCAGTTTCCTCTGGACCTATGAACAGTAC.

In its sample, this clone was seen a few times. Gene names denote mouse genes. The CDR3 end falls 1 residue outside the read, so it is completed with the germline J gene. The rearrangement uses TRBV26 and TRBJ2-2; 12 positions match TRBD1. Germline values: CDR1 KGHPV, CDR2 FQNQEV (reference sequence). V shed 6 bases, J shed 6 bases, and the junction held 2 bases outside the gene matches. This CDR3 comprises 14 residues. The CDR3 reads CASRGTGGAGQLYF. Partial CDR3 DNA: TGTGCCAGCAGGGGGACAGGGGGCGCCGGGCAGCTCTAC.

About this clone itself: The gene names here belong to mouse. The read ends 1 residue early relative to the CDR3; the germline J gene fills the gap. The chain links TRBV13-1 to TRBJ2-3; D uncertain. Per the germline V gene, CDR1 is NSHNY and CDR2 is SYGAGN. This CDR3 is 12 amino acids long. V was shortened by 6 bases and J by 1 base, with 6 bases between the two germline ends. The CDR3: CASTRGAETLYF. The covered CDR3 bases are TGTGCCAGCACTAGGGGTGCAGAAACGCTGTAT.

With respect to this clone: Mouse gene names apply. The observed sequence ends 1 residue before the CDR3 terminus, with the missing tail filled in from the germline J gene. V and J are TRBV17 and TRBJ1-6; no reliable D call. TRBJ1-6 is an ORF; its function is uncertain. The CDR3 consists of 15 residues. The V and J ends lost 5 bases and 0 bases respectively, with 8 bases between them. CDR1 and CDR2 (germline): MNHDT, YYDKIL. The CDR3 loop is CASSPDHSYNSPLYF. The CDR3 bases that were read are TGTGCTAGCAGTCCGGACCATTCCTATAATTCGCCCCTCTAC.

This clone occurred a few times. Germline and genes here are mouse. The read ends 1 residue shy of where the CDR3 ends; the end is completed using the germline J gene. V is TRBV12-1 and J is TRBJ2-1; D uncertain. The CDR3 is made up of 10 amino acids. Germline CDR1 is SGHSN and CDR2 is HYEKVE. Deletions cut 0 bases from V and 10 bases from J, with 3 bases between. The covered CDR3 bases are TGTGCCAGCTCTCTCTCCGAGCAGTTC. It yields the protein CASSLSEQF. The full CDR3 protein is CASSLSEQFF.

With regard to this clone: Here the gene names and germline are mouse. The read gets to within 1 residue of the CDR3 end, and the germline J gene fills in the rest. V is TRBV4 and J is TRBJ2-3; weak D call: TRBD1 (6 bases). This CDR3 spans 12 amino acids. Per the germline V gene, CDR1 is LGHDT and CDR2 is YNNKQL (reference sequence). The germline V and J ends were trimmed by 4 bases and 6 bases, with 8 bases remaining between them. This chain's CDR3 is CASSFRGETLYF. Incomplete CDR3 DNA: TGTGCCAGCAGCTTCAGGGGCGAAACGCTGTAT. The full variable domain, rest sourced from reference TRBV4 and TRBJ2-3, is ETAVFQTPNYHVTQVGNEVSFNCKQTLGHDTMYWYKQDSKKLLKIMFSYNNKQLIVNETVPRRFSPQSSDKAHLNLRIKSVEPEDSAVYLCASSFRGETLYFGSGTRLTVL.

As to this clone: Gene names denote mouse genes. The sequence runs out 1 residue before the end of the CDR3; the remainder is reconstructed from the germline J gene. The chain is built from TRBV26 and TRBJ2-7; 7 nucleotides match TRBD2. The germline gives CDR1 KGHPV, CDR2 FQNQEV (reference sequence). The CDR3 has 14 residues. Trimming at V came to 6 bases and at J to 0 bases, leaving 5 bases not matched to a gene. The CDR3: CASSRLGRSYEQYF. The sequenced CDR3 bases are TGTGCCAGCAGCAGACTGGGACGCTCCTATGAACAGTAC.

This clone was counted only a few times. Gene labels here are mouse ones. The CDR3 goes on 1 residue after the read ends, and that part is filled in from the germline J gene. The chain combines TRBV13-3 with TRBJ2-7; D ambiguous. This CDR3 has 11 residues. Germline V gives CDR1 NNHDY, CDR2 SYVADS. V dropped 5 bases and J dropped 3 bases, with 6 bases sitting between them. The CDR3 bases that were read are TGTGCCAGCAGATTTGGCTATGAACAGTAC. Its translation: CASRFGYEQY. In full, the CDR3 is CASRFGYEQYF.

Worth noting for this clone: Gene names refer to mouse genes. The sequence runs out 1 residue before the end of the CDR3; the remainder is reconstructed from the germline J gene. The V call is TRBV26, the J call TRBJ2-2; no definite D call. Trimming left V 4 bases short and J 0 bases short, with 6 bases between. Germline CDR1 KGHPV, CDR2 FQNQEV (reference sequence). The CDR3 spans 14 residues. CDR3 residues: CASSPTSNTGQLYF. CDR3 DNA, as far as it was read: TGTGCCAGCAGTCCGACTTCAAACACCGGGCAGCTCTAC.

This clone came up a few times. The genes and germline here are from mouse. The read finishes 1 residue shy of the CDR3 end, and the germline J gene is used to complete it. This chain joins TRBV13-1 and TRBJ2-7, with 7 bases aligning to TRBD2. The CDR3 spans 14 residues. After removal of 0 bases from V and 0 bases from J, the junction contained 0 bases not matched to a gene. Germline CDR1 reads NSHNY; CDR2 reads SYGAGN. CDR3: CASSDVGGSYEQYF. Partial CDR3 DNA: TGTGCCAGCAGTGATGTGGGGGGCTCCTATGAACAGTAC.

Turning to this clone: Gene names follow the mouse nomenclature. Coverage ceases 1 residue before the CDR3 finishes, and the germline J gene fills in the end. The V call is TRBV15, the J call TRBJ2-4; no firm D call. CDR3 length equals 14 residues. V lost 1 base and J 6 bases, leaving 11 bases between the germline ends. Germline V lookup: CDR1 SGHND, CDR2 FRSKSL. The CDR3 sequence: CASSLDTRGNTLYF. The sequenced CDR3 bases are TGTGCCAGCAGTTTAGATACCAGAGGGAACACCTTGTAC.

This clone is judged large (0.1 to 1%). Any gene name here is a mouse gene name. With the read ending 1 residue before the CDR3 end, the germline J gene is used to fill in that end. The J gene is TRBJ2-7, the V gene TRBV29; D is ambiguous. Looked up from germline, CDR1 is MSHET and CDR2 is SYDVDS. The CDR3 spans 13 residues. Trimming removed 4 bases from V and 0 bases from J, with 7 bases in between. CDR3 region: CASSSWLSYEQYF. CDR3 bases read: TGTGCTAGCAGTTCTTGGCTCTCCTATGAACAGTAC.

This clone qualifies as large. Mouse germline and gene names are used. The sequenced part of the CDR3 DNA is TGTGCCAGCAGCCAAGATTTTAACCAAGACACCCAGTAC. This sequence encodes CASSQDFNQDTQY. In full, the CDR3 is CASSQDFNQDTQYF. The rearrangement links TRBV2 to TRBJ2-5; D unresolved. The read comes to an end 1 residue before the CDR3 does, leaving the germline J gene to fill in the end. There are 14 residues in the CDR3. Germline V lookup: CDR1 LGHNA, CDR2 YSYQKL. V was pared by 0 bases and J by 0 bases, with 4 bases between. The entire variable domain, with the rest obtained from reference TRBV2 and TRBJ2-5, is as follows: DPKIIQKPKYLVAVTGSEKILICEQYLGHNAMYWYRQSAKKPLEFMFSYSYQKLMDNQTASSRFQPQSSKKNHLDLQITALKPDDSATYFCASSQDFNQDTQYFGPGTRLLVL.

This clone has more than one count but fewer than ten. Here the gene names and germline are mouse. The read terminates 1 residue before the CDR3 end, so the remaining end is supplied by the germline J gene. The chain carries TRBV15 and TRBJ1-1, with TRBD1 as a possible D gene (6 bases). Trimming took 1 base from V and 5 from J, leaving 11 bases between them. This CDR3 region has 14 residues. Germline lookup yields CDR1 SGHND and CDR2 FRSKSL. CDR3 sequence reads: CASSLGGAGTEVFF. The DNA read from the CDR3 is TGTGCCAGCAGTTTAGGGGGGGCAGGTACAGAAGTCTTC.

About this clone: The listed genes are named as in mouse. The CDR3 end lies 1 residue beyond the end of the read and is filled in from the germline J gene. J is TRBJ1-3 and V is TRBV26; D not certain. V lost 3 bases and J lost 0, with 6 bases in between. Per germline, CDR1 KGHPV and CDR2 FQNQEV (reference sequence). The length of the CDR3 is 14 residues. The CDR3 sequence is CASSLGNSGNTLYF. The CDR3 bases that were read are TGTGCCAGCAGTCTAGGCAATTCTGGAAATACGCTCTAT.